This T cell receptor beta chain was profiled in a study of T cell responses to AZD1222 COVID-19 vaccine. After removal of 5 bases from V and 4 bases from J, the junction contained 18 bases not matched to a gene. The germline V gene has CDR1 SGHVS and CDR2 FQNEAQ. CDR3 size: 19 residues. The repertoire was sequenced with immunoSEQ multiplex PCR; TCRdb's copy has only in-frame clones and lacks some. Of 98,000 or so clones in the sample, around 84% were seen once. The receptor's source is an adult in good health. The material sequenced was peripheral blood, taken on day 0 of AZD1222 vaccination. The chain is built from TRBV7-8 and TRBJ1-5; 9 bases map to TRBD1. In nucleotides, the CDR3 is TGTGCCAGCAGCCAACGGGAGGGGACAGGGACCCTTATGAATCAGCCCCAGCATTTT. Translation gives CASSQREGTGTLMNQPQHF.